This T cell receptor (beta chain) was obtained from a study of T cell responses to AZD1222 COVID-19 vaccine. General study points: Every sample of the repertoires postdated the peak T cell response. White British donors predominated, females outnumbered males, and clonal diversity was possibly underestimated. Reportedly, nearly half of unique spike TCRs recognized epitopes outside B.1.351/B.1.1.7 mutations. Among those given AZD1222, only 6 or 7 were seropositive at baseline.

Sequencing was performed with immunoSEQ multiplex PCR; in TCRdb, only in-frame clones are kept and a portion is missing. The sample includes some 170,000 clones, over 85% of them seen just once. This clone was detected only a few times. Its target is not known. V was shortened by 0 bases and J by 0 bases, with 14 bases between the two germline ends. This CDR3 is 17 amino acids long. Per germline, CDR1 ENHRY and CDR2 SYGVKD. This receptor was taken from an adult in good health. The rearrangement links TRBV10-3 to TRBJ1-1, with a weak D call TRBD1 (5 bases). The source material was peripheral blood, sampled on day 0 of AZD1222 vaccination. The CDR3 loop reads CAISESRQPTMNTEAFF. CDR3 in DNA: TGTGCCATCAGTGAGTCGAGACAGCCGACCATGAACACTGAAGCTTTCTTT.